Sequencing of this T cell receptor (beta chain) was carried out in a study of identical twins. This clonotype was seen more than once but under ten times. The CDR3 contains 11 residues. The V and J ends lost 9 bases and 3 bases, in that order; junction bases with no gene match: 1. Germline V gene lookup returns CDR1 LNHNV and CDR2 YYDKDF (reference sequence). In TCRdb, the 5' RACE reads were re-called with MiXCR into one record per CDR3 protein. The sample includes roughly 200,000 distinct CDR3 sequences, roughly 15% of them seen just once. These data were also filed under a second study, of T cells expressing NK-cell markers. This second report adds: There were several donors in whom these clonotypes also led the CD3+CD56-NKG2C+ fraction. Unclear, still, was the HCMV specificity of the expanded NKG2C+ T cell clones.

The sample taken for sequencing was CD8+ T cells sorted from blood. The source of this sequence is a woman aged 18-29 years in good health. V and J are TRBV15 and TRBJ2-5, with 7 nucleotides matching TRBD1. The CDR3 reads CATQGEETQYF. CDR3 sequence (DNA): TGTGCCACGCAGGGGGAAGAGACCCAGTACTTC.